This TCR beta chain was profiled in a study of blood T cell repertoires in COVID-19. This clone was observed once. Sequencing used immunoSEQ multiplex PCR; TCRdb keeps in-frame clones, though not all of them. The table records about 100,000 clones, approximately 86% of them present only once. The sequence was obtained from a woman aged 55-75 years with acute or convalescent COVID-19. Sequenced input: peripheral blood.

CDR3 in amino acids: CASSPGTLGSTDTQYF. In nucleotides, the CDR3 is TGCGCCAGCAGCCCCGGGACACTTGGGAGCACAGATACGCAGTATTTT. V and J are TRBV4-1 and TRBJ2-3, with D possibly TRBD1 on 6 matching bases. This CDR3 is 16 amino acids long. Trimming took 4 bases from V and 0 from J, leaving 14 bases between them. Germline CDR1 is MGHRA and CDR2 is YSYEKL.